The TCR beta chain described here comes from a study of cytomegalovirus exposure and HLA in healthy donors. On this clone itself: Its target is unknown.

The PCR made use of 60 Vbeta and 13 Jbeta primers. The table came from immunoSEQ multiplex PCR; TCRdb's copy has only in-frame clones and leaves some out. The sample yields about 130,000 clones, 70% to 80% seen once. Findings and limits, study-wide: TRBV6-2, TRBV6-3 and some other V segments were excluded as indistinguishable. Fewer N-insertions (relative to the roughly 720-donor mean) were reportedly seen in an Asian-associated ancestry cluster in a later analysis.

This CDR3 spans 16 amino acids. Germline-derived CDR1 and CDR2 are SQVTM and ANQGSEA. The V and J ends lost 4 bases and 10 bases, in that order; junction bases with no gene match: 19. Sequencing was performed on PBMCs. The receptor's source is a man aged 40-49 years in good health and CMV-seropositive. The J gene is TRBJ2-3, the V gene TRBV29-1; 8 nucleotides match TRBD1. Here the CDR3 DNA reads TGCAGCGTTGGCCCCTCTGCAGGGGGCCGGACGGGTCCGCAGTATTTT. Translation: CSVGPSAGGRTGPQYF.